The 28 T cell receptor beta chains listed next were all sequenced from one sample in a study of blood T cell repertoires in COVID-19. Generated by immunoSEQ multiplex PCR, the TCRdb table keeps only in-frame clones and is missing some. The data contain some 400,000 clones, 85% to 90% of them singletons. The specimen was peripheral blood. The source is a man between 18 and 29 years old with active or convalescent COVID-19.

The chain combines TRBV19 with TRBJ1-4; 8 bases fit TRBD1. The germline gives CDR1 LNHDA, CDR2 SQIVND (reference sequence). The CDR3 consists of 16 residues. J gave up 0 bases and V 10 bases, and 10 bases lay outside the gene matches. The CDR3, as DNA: TGTGCCACCACCCTGGGACAGGCTACAACTAATGAAAAACTGTTTTTT. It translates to CATTLGQATTNEKLFF. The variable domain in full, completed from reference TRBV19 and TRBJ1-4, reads DGGITQSPKYLFRKEGQNVTLSCEQNLNHDAMYWYRQDPGQGLRLIYYSQIVNDFQKGDIAEGYSVSREKKESFPLTVTSAQKNPTAFYLCATTLGQATTNEKLFFGSGTQLSVL.

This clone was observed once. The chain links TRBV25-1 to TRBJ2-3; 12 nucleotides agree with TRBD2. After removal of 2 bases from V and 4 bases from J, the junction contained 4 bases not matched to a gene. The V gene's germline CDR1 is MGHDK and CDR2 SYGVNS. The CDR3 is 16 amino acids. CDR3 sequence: CASSEQTSGGPDTQYF. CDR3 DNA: TGTGCCAGCAGTGAACAAACTAGCGGGGGGCCAGATACGCAGTATTTT.

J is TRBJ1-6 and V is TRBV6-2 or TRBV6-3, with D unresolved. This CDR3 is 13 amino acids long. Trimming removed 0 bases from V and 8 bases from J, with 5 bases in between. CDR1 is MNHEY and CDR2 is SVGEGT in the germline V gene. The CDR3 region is CASSYSPDSPLHF. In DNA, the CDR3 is TGTGCCAGCAGTTACTCCCCAGATTCACCCCTCCACTTT.

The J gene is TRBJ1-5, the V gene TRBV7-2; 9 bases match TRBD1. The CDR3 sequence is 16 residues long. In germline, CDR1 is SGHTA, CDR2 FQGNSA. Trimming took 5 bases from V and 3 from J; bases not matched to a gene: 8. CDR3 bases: TGTGCCAGCAGCCTACAATGGACAGGGGCCAATCAGCCCCAGCATTTT. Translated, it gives CASSLQWTGANQPQHF.

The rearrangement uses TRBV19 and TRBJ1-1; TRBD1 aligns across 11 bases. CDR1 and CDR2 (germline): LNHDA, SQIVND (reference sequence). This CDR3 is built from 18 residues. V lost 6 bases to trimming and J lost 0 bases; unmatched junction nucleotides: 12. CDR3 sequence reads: CASRLFRTGGDLNTEAFF. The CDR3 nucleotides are TGTGCCAGTAGATTATTCAGGACAGGGGGCGACCTGAACACTGAAGCTTTCTTT.

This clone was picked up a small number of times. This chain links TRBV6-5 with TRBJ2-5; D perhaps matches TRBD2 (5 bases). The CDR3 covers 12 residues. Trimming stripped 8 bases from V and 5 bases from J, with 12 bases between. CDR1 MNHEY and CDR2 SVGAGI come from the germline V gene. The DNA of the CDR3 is TGTGCCAGCTACGGCGGAGGCGAGACCCAGTACTTC. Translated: CASYGGGETQYF.

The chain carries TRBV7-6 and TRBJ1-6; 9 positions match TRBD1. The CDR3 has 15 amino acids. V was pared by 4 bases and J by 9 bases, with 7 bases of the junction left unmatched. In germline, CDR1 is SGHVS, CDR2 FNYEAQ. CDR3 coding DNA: TGTGCCAGCAGCTCTACGGGACAGGGTTTTTCACCCCTCCACTTT. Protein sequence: CASSSTGQGFSPLHF.

Here the CDR3 DNA reads TGTGCCAGTAGTAGAACAGGGATTTCCTACAATGAGCAGTTCTTC. As protein: CASSRTGISYNEQFF. This chain uses TRBV19 with TRBJ2-1; a weak D match, TRBD1 (6 bases). With 4 bases removed from V and 1 base from J, the gap between germline ends came to 11 bases. Germline loops: CDR1 LNHDA, CDR2 SQIVND (reference sequence). CDR3 length: 15 residues.

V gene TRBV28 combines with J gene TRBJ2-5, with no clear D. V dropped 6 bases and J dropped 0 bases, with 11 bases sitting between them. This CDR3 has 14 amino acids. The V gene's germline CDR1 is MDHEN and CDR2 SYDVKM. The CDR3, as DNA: TGTGCCAGCAGGACCCCGGGTTACCAAGAGACCCAGTACTTC. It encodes CASRTPGYQETQYF.

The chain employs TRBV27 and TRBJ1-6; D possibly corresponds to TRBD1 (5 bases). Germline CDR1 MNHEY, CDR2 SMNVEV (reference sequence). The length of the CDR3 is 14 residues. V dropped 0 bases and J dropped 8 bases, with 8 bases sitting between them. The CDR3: CASSLSGDYSPLHF. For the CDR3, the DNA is TGTGCCAGCAGTTTATCAGGGGACTATTCACCCCTCCACTTT.

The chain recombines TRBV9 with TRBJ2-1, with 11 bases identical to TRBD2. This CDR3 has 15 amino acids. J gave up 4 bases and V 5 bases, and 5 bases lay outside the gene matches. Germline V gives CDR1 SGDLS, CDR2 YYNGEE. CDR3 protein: CASRAGTSGYNEQFF. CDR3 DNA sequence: TGTGCCAGCAGAGCCGGGACTAGCGGTTACAATGAGCAGTTCTTC.

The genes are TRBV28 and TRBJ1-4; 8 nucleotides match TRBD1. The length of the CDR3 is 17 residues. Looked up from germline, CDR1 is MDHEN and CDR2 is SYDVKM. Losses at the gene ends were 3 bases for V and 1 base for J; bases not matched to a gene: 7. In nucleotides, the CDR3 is TGTGCCAGCAGTTTCGACAGGGGTTACGTAACTAATGAAAAACTGTTTTTT. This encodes CASSFDRGYVTNEKLFF.

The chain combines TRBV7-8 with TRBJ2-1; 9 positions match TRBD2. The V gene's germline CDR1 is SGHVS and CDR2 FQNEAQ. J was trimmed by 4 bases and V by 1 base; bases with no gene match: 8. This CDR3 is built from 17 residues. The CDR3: CASSLGSSGNSYNEQFF. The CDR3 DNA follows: TGTGCCAGCAGCTTAGGGTCTAGCGGGAATAGTTACAATGAGCAGTTCTTC.

This CDR3 reads CASSVRRENSPLHF. The CDR3 DNA is TGTGCCAGCAGCGTAAGGAGAGAAAATTCACCCCTCCACTTT. The chain carries TRBV9 and TRBJ1-6, with D hard to call. Germline CDR1 reads SGDLS; CDR2 reads YYNGEE. The CDR3 runs to 14 residues. V was pared by 1 base and J by 7 bases, with 9 bases between.

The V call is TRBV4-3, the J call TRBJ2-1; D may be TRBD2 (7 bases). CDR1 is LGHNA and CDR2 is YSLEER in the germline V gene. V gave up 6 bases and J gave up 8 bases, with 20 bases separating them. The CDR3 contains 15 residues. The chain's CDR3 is CASSPEGGAFDEQFF. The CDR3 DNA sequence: TGCGCCAGCAGTCCCGAGGGGGGGGCCTTTGATGAGCAGTTCTTC.

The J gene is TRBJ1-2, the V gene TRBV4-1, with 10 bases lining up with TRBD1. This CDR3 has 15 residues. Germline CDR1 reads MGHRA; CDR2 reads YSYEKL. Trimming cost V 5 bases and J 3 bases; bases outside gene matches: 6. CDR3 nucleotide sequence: TGCGCCAGCAGCGGCCGGGACAGGGGAGACTATGGCTACACCTTC. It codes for CASSGRDRGDYGYTF.

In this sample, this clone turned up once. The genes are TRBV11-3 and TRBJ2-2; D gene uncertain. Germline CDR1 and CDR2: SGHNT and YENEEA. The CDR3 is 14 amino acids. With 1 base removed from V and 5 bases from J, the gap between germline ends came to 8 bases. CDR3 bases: TGTGCCAGCAGCTTAGGGCAGAGGACCGGGGAGCTGTTTTTT. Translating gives CASSLGQRTGELFF. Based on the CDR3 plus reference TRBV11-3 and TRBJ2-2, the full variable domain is EAGVVQSPRYKIIEKKQPVAFWCNPISGHNTLYWYLQNLGQGPELLIRYENEEAVDDSQLPKDRFSAERLKGVDSTLKIQPAELGDSAVYLCASSLGQRTGELFFGEGSRLTVL.

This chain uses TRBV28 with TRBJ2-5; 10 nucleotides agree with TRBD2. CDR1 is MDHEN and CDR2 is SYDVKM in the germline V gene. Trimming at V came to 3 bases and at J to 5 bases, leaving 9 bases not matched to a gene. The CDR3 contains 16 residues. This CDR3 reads CASSFRERGGLETQYF. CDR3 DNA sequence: TGTGCCAGCAGTTTTCGGGAGCGGGGGGGATTGGAGACCCAGTACTTC.

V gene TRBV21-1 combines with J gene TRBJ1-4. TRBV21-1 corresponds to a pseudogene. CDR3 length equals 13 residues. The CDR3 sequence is CAGRGRLNEKLFF. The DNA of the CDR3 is TGTGCCGGGCGGGGACGGCTTAATGAAAAACTGTTTTTT.

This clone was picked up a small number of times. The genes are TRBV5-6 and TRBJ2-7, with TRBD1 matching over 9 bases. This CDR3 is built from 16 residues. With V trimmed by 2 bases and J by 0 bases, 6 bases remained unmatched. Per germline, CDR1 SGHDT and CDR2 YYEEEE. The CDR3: CASSLAGQGDSYEQYF. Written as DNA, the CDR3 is TGTGCCAGCAGCTTAGCGGGACAGGGAGACTCCTACGAGCAGTACTTC.

This CDR3 is CSVGIQGARDEKLFF. The CDR3 coding sequence is TGCAGCGTTGGTATTCAGGGGGCGCGGGATGAAAAACTGTTTTTT. The chain is built from TRBV29-1 and TRBJ1-4, with 8 positions matching TRBD1. V was clipped by 4 bases and J by 6 bases; unmatched bases: 10. The CDR3 has 15 residues. Germline V lookup: CDR1 SQVTM, CDR2 ANQGSEA.

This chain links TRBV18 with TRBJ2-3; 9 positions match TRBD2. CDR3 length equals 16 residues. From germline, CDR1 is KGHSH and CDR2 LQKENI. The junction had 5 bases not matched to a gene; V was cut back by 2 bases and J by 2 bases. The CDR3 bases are TGTGCCAGCTCACCAAGGATAGCGGGAGACACAGATACGCAGTATTTT. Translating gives CASSPRIAGDTDTQYF.

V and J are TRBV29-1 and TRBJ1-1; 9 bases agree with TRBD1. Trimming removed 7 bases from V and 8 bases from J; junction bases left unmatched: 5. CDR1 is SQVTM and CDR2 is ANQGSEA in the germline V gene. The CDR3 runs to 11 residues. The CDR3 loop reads CSAHRGPEAFF. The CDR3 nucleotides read TGCAGCGCACACAGGGGGCCAGAAGCTTTCTTT.

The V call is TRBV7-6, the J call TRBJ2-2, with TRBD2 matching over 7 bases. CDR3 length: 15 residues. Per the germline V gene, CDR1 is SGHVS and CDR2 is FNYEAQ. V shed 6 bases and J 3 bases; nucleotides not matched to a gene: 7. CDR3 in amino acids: CASRRASGDTGELFF. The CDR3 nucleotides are TGTGCCAGCAGAAGGGCTAGCGGAGACACCGGGGAGCTGTTTTTT. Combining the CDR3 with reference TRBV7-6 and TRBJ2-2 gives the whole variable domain GAGVSQSPRYKVTKRGQDVALRCDPISGHVSLYWYRQALGQGPEFLTYFNYEAQQDKSGLPNDRFSAERPEGSISTLTIQRTEQRDSAMYRCASRRASGDTGELFFGEGSRLTVL.

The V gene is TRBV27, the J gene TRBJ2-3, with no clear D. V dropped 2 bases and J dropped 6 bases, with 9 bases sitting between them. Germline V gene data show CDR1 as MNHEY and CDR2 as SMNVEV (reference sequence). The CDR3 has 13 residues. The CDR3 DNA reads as TGTGCCAGCAGTTTAGGCCGGCGGGATACGCAGTATTTT. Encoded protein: CASSLGRRDTQYF.

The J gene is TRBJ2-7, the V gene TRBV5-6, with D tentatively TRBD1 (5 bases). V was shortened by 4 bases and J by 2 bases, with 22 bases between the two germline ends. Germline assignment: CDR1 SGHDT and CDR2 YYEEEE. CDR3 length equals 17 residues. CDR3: CASSPLLVDKTTYEQYF. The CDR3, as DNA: TGTGCCAGCAGCCCTCTCTTAGTGGACAAAACTACCTACGAGCAGTACTTC.

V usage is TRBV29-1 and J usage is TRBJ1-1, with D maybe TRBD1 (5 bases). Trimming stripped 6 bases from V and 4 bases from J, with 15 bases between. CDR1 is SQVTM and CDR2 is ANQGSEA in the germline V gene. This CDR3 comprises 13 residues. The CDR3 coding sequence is TGCAGCGTCCAAAAGGCAGGGCCCACTGAAGCTTTCTTT. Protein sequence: CSVQKAGPTEAFF.

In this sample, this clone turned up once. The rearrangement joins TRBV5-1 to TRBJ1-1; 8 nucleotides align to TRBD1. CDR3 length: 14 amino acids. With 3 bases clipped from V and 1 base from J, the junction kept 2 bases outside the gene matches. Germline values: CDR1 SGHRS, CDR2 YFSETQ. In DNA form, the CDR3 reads TGCGCCAGCAGCTCCGGGACAGGGAACACTGAAGCTTTCTTT. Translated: CASSSGTGNTEAFF.